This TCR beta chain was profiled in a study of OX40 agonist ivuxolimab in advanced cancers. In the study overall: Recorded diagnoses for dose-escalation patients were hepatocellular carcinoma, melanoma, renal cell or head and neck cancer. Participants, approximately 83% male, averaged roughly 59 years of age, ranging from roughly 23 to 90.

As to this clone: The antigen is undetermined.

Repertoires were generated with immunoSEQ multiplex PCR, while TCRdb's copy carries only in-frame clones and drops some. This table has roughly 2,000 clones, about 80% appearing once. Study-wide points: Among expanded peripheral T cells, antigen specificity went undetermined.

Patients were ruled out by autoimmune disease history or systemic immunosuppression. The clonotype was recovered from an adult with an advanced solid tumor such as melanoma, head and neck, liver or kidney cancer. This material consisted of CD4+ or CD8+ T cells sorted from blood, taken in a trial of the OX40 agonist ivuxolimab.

CDR3 sequence reads: CASSDRRLDGHTEAFF. The DNA of the CDR3 is TGCGCCAGCAGCGACAGGCGCCTCGATGGGCACACTGAAGCTTTCTTT. The V and J genes are TRBV10-1 and TRBJ1-1, with D maybe TRBD1 (6 bases). The CDR3 spans 16 residues. Per the germline V gene, CDR1 is WNHNN and CDR2 is SYGVQD (reference sequence). The V end was cut by 6 bases, the J end by 3 bases, with 20 bases between.